This T cell receptor beta chain is drawn from a study of T cell repertoires and Cas9 in healthy adults (dated by TCRdb to the late 2010s). Turning to the overall study: Within the CD4 and CD8 compartments, SpCas9-reactive T cells were assessed for multi-effector potency, cytotoxicity and lineage determination. This study looked at whether people already carry T cell immunity to the Streptococcus pyogenes Cas9 nuclease (SpCas9), the enzyme used in CRISPR gene editing.

The paper as a whole reports these results and caveats: In vitro, the proliferation and function of SpCas9-reactive effector T cells were reported to be mitigated by SpCas9-reactive regulatory T cells.

All of the donors in the study were healthy humans. A word on this clone: Its antigen target is currently unknown. The input lacks base qualities; no much larger clone sits a single base away.

Library preparation used the immunoSEQ multiplex PCR assay. This immuneACCESS table, as held by TCRdb, lists in-frame sequences with V and J called but not all clones. Of the missing ones, under half trace to an unresolved V gene in checked studies; the others have no known cause. This sample gives 20,000 to 25,000 clones in total; under 95% of them show up just once. Of the sample, approximately 0.69% is held by the ten largest clones. From a lookup of the germline V gene (reference sequence), CDR1 and CDR2 are WNHNN and SYGVQD. Ends trimmed: V by 6 bases, J by 0 bases; bases unmatched to a gene: 4. Including the terminal cysteine and phenylalanine, the CDR3 comprises 14 residues. Only the CDR3 region is kept as DNA, spanning 42 bases read in frame from base 1.

This sequence was found in a human donor in good health. The receptor chain draws on TRBV10-1 and TRBJ2-5, with 7 bases in between that match TRBD2. The sample was CD4+ effector T cells (CD127+, CD25-, CD137-, CD154-) from PBMCs; culture status not recorded. The sequence in DNA is TGCGCCAGCAGCGCCGGGGGGTACCAAGAGACCCAGTACTTC. This is translated as CASSAGGYQETQYF.